The entry that follows covers one TCR beta chain sequence. This sample is drawn from a study of blood T cell repertoires in COVID-19. Germline CDR1 reads KGHSH; CDR2 reads LQKENI. J was trimmed by 3 bases and V by 7 bases; bases with no gene match: 4. This CDR3 is 13 amino acids long. The data were produced by immunoSEQ multiplex PCR, yet TCRdb's version contains in-frame clones alone and is incomplete. Of roughly 100,000 clones listed, 85% are singletons. V gene TRBV18 combines with J gene TRBJ1-1; 8 bases fit TRBD1. The sequence derives from a man aged 50 or older with acute or convalescent COVID-19. Sequencing was done on a sample of peripheral blood. The CDR3 DNA is TGTGCCAGCTTCTCGACAGGGGACACTGAAGCTTTCTTT. Amino acid sequence: CASFSTGDTEAFF.